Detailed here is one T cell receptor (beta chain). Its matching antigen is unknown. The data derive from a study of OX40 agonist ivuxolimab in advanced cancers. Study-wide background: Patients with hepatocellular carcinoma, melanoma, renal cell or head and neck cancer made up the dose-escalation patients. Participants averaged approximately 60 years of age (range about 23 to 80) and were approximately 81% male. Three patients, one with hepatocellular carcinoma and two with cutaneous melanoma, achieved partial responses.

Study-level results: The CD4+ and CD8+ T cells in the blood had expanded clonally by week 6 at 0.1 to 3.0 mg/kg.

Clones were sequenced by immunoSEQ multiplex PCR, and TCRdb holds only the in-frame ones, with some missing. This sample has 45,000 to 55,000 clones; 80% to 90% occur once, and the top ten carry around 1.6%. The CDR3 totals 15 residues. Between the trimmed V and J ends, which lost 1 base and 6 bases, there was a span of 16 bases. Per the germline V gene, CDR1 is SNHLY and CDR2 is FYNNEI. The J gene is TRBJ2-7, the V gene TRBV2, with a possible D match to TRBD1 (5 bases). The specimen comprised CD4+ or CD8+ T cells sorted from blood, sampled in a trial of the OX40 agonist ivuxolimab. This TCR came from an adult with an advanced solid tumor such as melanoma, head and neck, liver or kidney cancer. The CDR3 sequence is CASSEGQLMGSEQYF. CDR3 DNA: TGTGCCAGCAGTGAAGGACAGCTGATGGGGTCCGAGCAGTACTTC.